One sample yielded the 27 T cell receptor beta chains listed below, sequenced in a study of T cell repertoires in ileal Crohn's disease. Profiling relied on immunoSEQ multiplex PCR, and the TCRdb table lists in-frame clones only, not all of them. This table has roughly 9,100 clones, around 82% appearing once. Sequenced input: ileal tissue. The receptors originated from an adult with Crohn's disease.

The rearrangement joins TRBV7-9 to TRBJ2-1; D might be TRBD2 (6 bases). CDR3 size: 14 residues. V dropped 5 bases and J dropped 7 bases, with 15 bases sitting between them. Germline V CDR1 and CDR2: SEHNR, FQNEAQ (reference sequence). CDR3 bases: TGTGCCAGCAGCCCAGAGTACCGGGAGAATGAGCAGTTCTTC. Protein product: CASSPEYRENEQFF.

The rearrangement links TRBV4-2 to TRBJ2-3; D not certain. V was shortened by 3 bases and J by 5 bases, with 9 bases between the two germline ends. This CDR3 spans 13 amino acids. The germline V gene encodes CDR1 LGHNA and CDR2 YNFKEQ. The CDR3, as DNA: TGTGCCAGCAGCCAGGATGTAGGAGATACGCAGTATTTT. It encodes CASSQDVGDTQYF.

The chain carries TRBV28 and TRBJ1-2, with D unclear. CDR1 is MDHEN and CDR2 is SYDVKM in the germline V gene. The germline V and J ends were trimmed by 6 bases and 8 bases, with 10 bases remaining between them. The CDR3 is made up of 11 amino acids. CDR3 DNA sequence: TGTGCCAGCAGCCCCAATCGAGGCTACACCTTC. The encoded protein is CASSPNRGYTF.

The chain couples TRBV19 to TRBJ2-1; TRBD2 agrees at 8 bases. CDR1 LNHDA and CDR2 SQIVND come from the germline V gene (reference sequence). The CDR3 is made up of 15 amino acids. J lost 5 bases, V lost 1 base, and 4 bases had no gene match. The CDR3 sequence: CASSIGAGGHNEQFF. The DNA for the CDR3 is TGTGCCAGTAGTATAGGTGCGGGAGGCCACAATGAGCAGTTCTTC.

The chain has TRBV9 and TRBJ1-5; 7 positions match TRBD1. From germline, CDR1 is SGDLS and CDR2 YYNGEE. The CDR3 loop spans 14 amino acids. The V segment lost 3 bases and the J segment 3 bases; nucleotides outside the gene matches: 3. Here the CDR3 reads CASSATGLNQPQHF. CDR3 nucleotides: TGTGCCAGCAGCGCGACAGGGCTCAATCAGCCCCAGCATTTT.

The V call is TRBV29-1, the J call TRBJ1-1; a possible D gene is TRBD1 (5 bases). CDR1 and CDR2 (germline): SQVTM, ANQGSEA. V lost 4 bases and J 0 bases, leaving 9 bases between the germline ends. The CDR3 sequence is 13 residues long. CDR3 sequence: CSVAGAMNTEAFF. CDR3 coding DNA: TGCAGCGTTGCCGGGGCCATGAACACTGAAGCTTTCTTT.

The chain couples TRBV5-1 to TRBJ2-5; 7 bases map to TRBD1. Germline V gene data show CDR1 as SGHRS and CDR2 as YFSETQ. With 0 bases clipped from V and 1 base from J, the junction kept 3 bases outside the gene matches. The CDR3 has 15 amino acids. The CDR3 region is CASSLVGTAQETQYF. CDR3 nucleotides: TGCGCCAGCAGCTTGGTAGGGACAGCCCAAGAGACCCAGTACTTC.

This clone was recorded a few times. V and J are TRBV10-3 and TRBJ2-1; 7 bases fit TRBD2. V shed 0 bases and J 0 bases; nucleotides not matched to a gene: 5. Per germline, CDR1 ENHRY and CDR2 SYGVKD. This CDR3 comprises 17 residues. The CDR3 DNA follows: TGTGCCATCAGTGAGTCAAGCGGGGTAAGCTCCTACAATGAGCAGTTCTTC. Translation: CAISESSGVSSYNEQFF.

CDR3 DNA: TGCGCCAGCAGCCAGATGGGACTAGCGGGGGGGAGGTACGAGCAGTACTTC. It encodes CASSQMGLAGGRYEQYF. The chain links TRBV4-1 to TRBJ2-7; 16 nucleotides line up with TRBD2. This CDR3 has 17 residues. The germline CDR1 and CDR2 sequences are MGHRA and YSYEKL. J lost 4 bases, V lost 3 bases, and 6 bases had no gene match.

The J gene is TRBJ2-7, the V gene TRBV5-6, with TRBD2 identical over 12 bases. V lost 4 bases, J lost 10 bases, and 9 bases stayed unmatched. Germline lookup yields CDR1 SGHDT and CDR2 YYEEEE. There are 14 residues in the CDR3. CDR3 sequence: CASSPTSLAGGQYF. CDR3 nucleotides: TGTGCCAGCAGCCCAACCTCACTAGCGGGAGGTCAGTACTTC.

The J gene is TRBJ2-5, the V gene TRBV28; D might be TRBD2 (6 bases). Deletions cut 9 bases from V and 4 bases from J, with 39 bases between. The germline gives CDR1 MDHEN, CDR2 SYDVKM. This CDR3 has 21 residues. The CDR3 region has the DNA TGTGCCAGATACCCGGTTGAGACGGATCGGTTTGTCGGGGGTTGGAGAGAGACCCAGTACTTC. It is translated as CARYPVETDRFVGGWRETQYF.

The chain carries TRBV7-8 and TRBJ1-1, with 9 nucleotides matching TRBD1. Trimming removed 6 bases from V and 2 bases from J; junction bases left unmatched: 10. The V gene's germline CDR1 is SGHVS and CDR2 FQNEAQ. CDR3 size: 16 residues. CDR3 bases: TGTGCCAGCAGACAAGGACAGGGGTCCCTAAACACTGAAGCTTTCTTT. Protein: CASRQGQGSLNTEAFF.

For the CDR3, the DNA is TGTGCCAGCAGCGTACTTAGCGGGAGGGGGAACACCGGGGAGCTGTTTTTT. This sequence encodes CASSVLSGRGNTGELFF. The chain has TRBV9 and TRBJ2-2; TRBD2 matches 11 bases. The germline V gene has CDR1 SGDLS and CDR2 YYNGEE. The CDR3 extends over 17 amino acids. The trim removed 1 base at V and 1 base at J, leaving 3 bases unmatched.

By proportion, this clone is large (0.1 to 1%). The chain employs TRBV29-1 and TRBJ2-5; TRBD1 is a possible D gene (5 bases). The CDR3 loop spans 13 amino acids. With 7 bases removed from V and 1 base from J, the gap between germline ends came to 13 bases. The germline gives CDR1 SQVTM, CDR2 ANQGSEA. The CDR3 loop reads CSAIDRSQETQYF. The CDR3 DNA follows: TGCAGCGCTATAGACAGAAGCCAAGAGACCCAGTACTTC.

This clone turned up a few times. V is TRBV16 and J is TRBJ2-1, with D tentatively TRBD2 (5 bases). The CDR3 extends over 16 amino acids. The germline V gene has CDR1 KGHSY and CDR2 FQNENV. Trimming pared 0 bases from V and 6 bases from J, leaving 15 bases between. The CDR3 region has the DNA TGTGCCAGCAGCCAATCGAGCGGACTTTTAGCCAATGAGCAGTTCTTC. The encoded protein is CASSQSSGLLANEQFF. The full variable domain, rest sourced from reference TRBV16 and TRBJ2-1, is GEEVAQTPKHLVRGEGQKAKLYCAPIKGHSYVFWYQQVLKNEFKFLISFQNENVFDETGMPKERFSAKCLPNSPCSLEIQATKLEDSAVYFCASSQSSGLLANEQFFGPGTRLTVL.

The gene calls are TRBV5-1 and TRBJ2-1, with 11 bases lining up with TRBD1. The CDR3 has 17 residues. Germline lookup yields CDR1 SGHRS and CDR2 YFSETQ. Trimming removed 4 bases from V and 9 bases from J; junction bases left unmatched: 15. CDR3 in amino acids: CASSLLGVGQGAGEQFF. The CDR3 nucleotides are TGCGCCAGCAGCCTTTTAGGGGTAGGACAGGGGGCCGGTGAGCAGTTCTTC.

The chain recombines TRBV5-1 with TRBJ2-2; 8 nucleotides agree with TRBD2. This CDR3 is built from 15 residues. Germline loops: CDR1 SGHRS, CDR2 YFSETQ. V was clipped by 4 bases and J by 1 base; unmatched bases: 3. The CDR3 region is CASSPREGNTGELFF. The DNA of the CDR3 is TGCGCCAGCAGCCCCCGGGAGGGGAACACCGGGGAGCTGTTTTTT.

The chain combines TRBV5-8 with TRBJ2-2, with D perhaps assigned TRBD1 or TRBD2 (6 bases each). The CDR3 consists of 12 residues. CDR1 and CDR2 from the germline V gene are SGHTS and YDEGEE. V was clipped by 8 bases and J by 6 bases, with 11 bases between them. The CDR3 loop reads CASQGGPGELFF. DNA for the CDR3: TGTGCCAGTCAAGGGGGGCCCGGGGAGCTGTTTTTT.

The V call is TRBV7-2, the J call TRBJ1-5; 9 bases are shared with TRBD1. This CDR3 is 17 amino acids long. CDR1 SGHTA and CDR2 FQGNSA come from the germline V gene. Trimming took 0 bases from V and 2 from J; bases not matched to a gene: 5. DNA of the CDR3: TGTGCCAGCAGCTTAGCCGGGACAGGGCTGGGCAATCAGCCCCAGCATTTT. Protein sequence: CASSLAGTGLGNQPQHF. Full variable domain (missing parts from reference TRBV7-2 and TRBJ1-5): GAGVSQSPSNKVTEKGKDVELRCDPISGHTALYWYRQSLGQGLEFLIYFQGNSAPDKSGLPSDRFSAERTGGSVSTLTIQRTQQEDSAVYLCASSLAGTGLGNQPQHFGDGTRLSIL.

The CDR3 DNA sequence: TGTGCCAGCAGCTTGGGGTCGAGTTCGAAGTCCTACGAGCAGTACTTC. Its translation: CASSLGSSSKSYEQYF. The chain has TRBV5-4 and TRBJ2-7; the D is unclear. Germline V gene sequence: CDR1 SGHNT, CDR2 YYREEE (reference sequence). The length of the CDR3 is 16 residues. Trimming took 0 bases from V and 1 from J, leaving 14 bases between them.

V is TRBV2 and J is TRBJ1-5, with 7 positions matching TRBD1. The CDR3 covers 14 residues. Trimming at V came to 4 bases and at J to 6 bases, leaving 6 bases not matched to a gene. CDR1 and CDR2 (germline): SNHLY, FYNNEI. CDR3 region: CASSGEGAGQPQHF. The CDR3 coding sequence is TGTGCCAGCAGTGGGGAGGGGGCTGGTCAGCCCCAGCATTTT.

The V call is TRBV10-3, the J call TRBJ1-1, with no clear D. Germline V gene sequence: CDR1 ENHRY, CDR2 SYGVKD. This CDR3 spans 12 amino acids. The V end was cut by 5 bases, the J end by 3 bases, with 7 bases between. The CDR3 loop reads CAISLLDTEAFF. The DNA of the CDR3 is TGTGCCATCAGTTTGCTCGACACTGAAGCTTTCTTT.

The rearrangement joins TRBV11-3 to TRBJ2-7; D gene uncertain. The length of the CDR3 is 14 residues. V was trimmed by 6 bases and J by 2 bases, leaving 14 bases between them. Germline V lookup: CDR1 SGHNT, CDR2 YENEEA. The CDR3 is CASSRKESPYEQYF. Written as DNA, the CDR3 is TGTGCCAGCAGTCGAAAGGAGAGCCCCTACGAGCAGTACTTC. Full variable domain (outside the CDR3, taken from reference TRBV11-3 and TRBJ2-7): EAGVVQSPRYKIIEKKQPVAFWCNPISGHNTLYWYLQNLGQGPELLIRYENEEAVDDSQLPKDRFSAERLKGVDSTLKIQPAELGDSAVYLCASSRKESPYEQYFGPGTRLTVT.

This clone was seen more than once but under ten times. This chain's CDR3 is CASTPNAPYEQYF. As DNA, the CDR3 is TGTGCCAGCACCCCAAATGCACCCTACGAGCAGTACTTC. The chain carries TRBV28 and TRBJ2-7; D is ambiguous. The CDR3 runs 13 residues. Trimming pared 7 bases from V and 2 bases from J, leaving 12 bases between. Per the germline V gene, CDR1 is MDHEN and CDR2 is SYDVKM.

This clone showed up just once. The CDR3 DNA sequence: TGTGCCAGCAGTGAAAATCTCGGAGTGTTCTCCTACGAGCAGTACTTC. Translation gives CASSENLGVFSYEQYF. V is TRBV6-1 and J is TRBJ2-7; D is undetermined. CDR3 length: 16 residues. The V gene's germline CDR1 is MNHNS and CDR2 SASEGT. Trimming took 2 bases from V and 0 from J, leaving 14 bases between them.

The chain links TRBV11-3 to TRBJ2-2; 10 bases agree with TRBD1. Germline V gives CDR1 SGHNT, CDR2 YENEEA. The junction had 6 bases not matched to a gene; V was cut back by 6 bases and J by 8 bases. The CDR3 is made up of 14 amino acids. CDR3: CASSRGQGPGELFF. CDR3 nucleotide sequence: TGTGCCAGCAGTAGGGGACAGGGGCCGGGGGAGCTGTTTTTT.

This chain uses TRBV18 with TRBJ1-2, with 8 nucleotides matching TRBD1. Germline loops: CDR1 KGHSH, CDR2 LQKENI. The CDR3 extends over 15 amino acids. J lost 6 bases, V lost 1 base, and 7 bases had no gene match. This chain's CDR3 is CASSPRPDRGNGYTF. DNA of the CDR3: TGTGCCAGCTCACCACGACCCGACAGGGGTAATGGCTACACCTTC.